This TCR beta chain was found in a study of vaccination and CD4 T cells after COVID-19. Treatment reported: 10-day PBMC culture with coronavirus spike peptide pools or control peptides (ViraFEST assay). Antigen-specific T cells were expanded with peptide pools by ViraFEST, and TCRs were then sequenced. The length of the CDR3 is 16 residues. Trimming stripped 2 bases from V and 0 bases from J, with 11 bases between. CDR1 and CDR2 (germline): MDHEN, SYDVKM. With the Oncomine TCR Beta short-read assay, DNA from cultured CD4+ T cells was sequenced. TCRdb re-analysed the PCR reads in MiXCR, keeping a single row per CDR3 protein. The sample consists of roughly 15,000 distinct CDR3 sequences, 50% to 70% of them appearing once. A word on this clonotype: Its antigen is unidentified.

Here the sequenced sample was CD4+ T cells from blood, cultured in vitro, taken after SARS-CoV-2 vaccination. This clonotype was obtained from a human donor who had recovered from COVID-19. This chain joins TRBV28 and TRBJ1-5; D unresolved. The CDR3 spells CASSLRPSNSNQPQHF. CDR3 nucleotide sequence: TGTGCCAGCAGTTTACGTCCCTCAAATAGCAATCAGCCCCAGCATTTT.